This section outlines one TCR beta chain sequence together with its context. Its antigen is still unknown. The CDR3 loop spans 14 amino acids. The V gene lost 0 bases and the J gene lost 4 bases, with 7 bases spanning the gap. CDR1 is SQVTM and CDR2 is ANQGSEA in the germline V gene. The sample is drawn from a study of cytomegalovirus exposure and HLA in healthy donors. Broader study findings: Specificity of a few CMV-associated chains for CMV antigens was verified in vitro. Later, TCR association rates were found to vary by HLA locus, highest for DRB1 and lowest for HLA-C.

Primers: 60 Vbeta forward and 13 Jbeta reverse. The table came from immunoSEQ multiplex PCR; TCRdb's copy has only in-frame clones and leaves some out. This listing includes about 140,000 clones. The chain couples TRBV29-1 to TRBJ1-6; no clear D. The specimen was PBMCs. This TCR came from a man aged 35-49 years in good health and CMV-seronegative. CDR3 sequence: CSVEEGRYNSPLHF. The DNA for the CDR3 is TGCAGCGTTGAAGAGGGCAGATATAATTCACCCCTCCACTTT.